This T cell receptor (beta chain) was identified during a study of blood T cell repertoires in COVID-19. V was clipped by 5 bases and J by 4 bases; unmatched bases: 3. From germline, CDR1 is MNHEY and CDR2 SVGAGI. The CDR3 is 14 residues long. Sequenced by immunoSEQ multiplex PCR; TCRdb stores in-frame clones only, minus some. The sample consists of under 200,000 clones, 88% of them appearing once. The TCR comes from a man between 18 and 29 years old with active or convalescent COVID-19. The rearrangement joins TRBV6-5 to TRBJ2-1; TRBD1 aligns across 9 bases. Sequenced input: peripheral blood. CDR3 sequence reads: CASSTGTGYNEQFF. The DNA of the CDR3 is TGTGCCAGCAGTACCGGGACAGGGTACAATGAGCAGTTCTTC.